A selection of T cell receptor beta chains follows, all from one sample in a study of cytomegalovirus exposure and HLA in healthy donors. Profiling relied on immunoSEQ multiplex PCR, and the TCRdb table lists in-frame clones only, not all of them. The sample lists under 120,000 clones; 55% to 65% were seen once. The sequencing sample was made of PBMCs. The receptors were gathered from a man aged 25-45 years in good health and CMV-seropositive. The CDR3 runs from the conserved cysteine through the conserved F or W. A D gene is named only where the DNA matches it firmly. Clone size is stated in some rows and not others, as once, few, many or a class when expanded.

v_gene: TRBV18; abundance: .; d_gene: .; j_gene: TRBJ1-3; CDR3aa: CASSPGGESTIYF; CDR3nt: TGTGCCAGCTCACCGGGAGGGGAATCCACCATATATTTT
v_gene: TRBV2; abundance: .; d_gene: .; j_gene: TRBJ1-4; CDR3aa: CASSEFDSFNEKLFF; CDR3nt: TGTGCCAGCAGTGAATTTGACAGCTTTAATGAAAAACTGTTTTTT
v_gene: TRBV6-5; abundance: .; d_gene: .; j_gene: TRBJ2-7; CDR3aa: CASRGSYEQYF; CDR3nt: TGTGCCAGCAGGGGCAGCTACGAGCAGTACTTC
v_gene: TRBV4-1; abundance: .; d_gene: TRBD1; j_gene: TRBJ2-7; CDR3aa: CASSPGQGATEQYF; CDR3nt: TGCGCCAGCAGCCCAGGACAGGGGGCAACCGAGCAGTACTTC
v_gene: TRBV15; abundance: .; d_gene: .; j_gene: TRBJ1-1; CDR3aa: CATSSRSGGYTEAFF; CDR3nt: TGTGCCACCAGCAGTCGGTCCGGAGGTTATACTGAAGCTTTCTTT
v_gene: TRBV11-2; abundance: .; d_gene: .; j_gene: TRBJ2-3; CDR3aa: CASSLDGPTDTQYF; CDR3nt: TGTGCCAGCAGCTTAGATGGGCCTACCGATACGCAGTATTTT
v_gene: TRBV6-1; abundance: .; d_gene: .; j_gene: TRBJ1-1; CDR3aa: CASSALSKGAEAFF; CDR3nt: TGTGCCAGCAGTGCACTCTCTAAGGGGGCTGAAGCTTTCTTT
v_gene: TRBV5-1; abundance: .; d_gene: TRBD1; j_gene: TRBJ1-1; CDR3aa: CASSSSGGEAFF; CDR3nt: TGCGCCAGCAGCTCCTCAGGGGGCGAAGCTTTCTTT
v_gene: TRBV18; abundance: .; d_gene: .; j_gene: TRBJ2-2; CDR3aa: CASHPPWGNGELFF; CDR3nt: TGTGCCAGCCATCCACCATGGGGCAACGGGGAGCTGTTTTTT
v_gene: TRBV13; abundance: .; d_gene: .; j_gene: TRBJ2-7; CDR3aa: CASSLSRGSSYEQYF; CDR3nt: TGTGCCAGCAGTCTAAGTCGGGGGAGCTCCTACGAGCAGTACTTC
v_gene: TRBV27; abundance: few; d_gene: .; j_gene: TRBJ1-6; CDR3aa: CASSLYQGFSSPLHF; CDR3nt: TGTGCCAGCAGTTTATACCAGGGGTTTAGTTCACCCCTCCACTTT
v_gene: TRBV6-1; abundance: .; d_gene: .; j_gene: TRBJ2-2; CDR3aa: CASSESVVGSGELFF; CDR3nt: TGTGCCAGCAGTGAGTCCGTAGTAGGGAGCGGGGAGCTGTTTTTT
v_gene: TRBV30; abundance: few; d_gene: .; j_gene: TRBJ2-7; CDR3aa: CAWSRKSGSEQYF; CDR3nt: TGTGCCTGGAGTCGGAAGTCCGGGAGCGAGCAGTACTTC
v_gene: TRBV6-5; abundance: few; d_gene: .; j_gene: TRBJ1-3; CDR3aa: CASSRQDSGNTIYF; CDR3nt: TGTGCCAGCAGTCGACAGGACTCTGGAAACACCATATATTTT
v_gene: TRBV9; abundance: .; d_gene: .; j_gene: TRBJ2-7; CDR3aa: CASSPLPGDYEQYF; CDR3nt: TGTGCCAGCAGCCCCCTACCGGGAGACTACGAGCAGTACTTC
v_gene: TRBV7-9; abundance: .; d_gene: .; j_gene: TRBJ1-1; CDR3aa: CASSIPGDTEAFF; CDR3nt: TGTGCCAGCAGTATACCAGGGGACACTGAAGCTTTCTTT
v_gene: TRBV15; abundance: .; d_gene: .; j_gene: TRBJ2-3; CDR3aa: CATSGGANRGEVVDTQYF; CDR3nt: TGTGCCACCAGCGGGGGGGCGAACAGGGGGGAGGTAGTAGATACGCAGTATTTT
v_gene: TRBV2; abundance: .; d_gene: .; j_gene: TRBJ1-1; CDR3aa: CASSEGPRKLNTEAFF; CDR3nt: TGTGCCAGCAGTGAGGGCCCGCGAAAATTGAACACTGAAGCTTTCTTT
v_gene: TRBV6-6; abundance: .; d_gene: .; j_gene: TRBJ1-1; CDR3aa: CASSYSSSGERAEAFF; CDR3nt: TGTGCCAGCAGTTACTCGAGTTCAGGGGAAAGGGCTGAAGCTTTCTTT
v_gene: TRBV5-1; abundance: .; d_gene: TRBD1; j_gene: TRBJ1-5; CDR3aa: CASSLGGGQGGQPQHF; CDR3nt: TGCGCCAGCAGCTTGGGGGGGGGACAGGGCGGTCAGCCCCAGCATTTT
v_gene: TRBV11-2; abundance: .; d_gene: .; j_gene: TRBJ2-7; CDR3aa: CASSAYRYEQYF; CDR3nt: TGTGCCAGCAGCGCATACAGGTACGAGCAGTACTTC
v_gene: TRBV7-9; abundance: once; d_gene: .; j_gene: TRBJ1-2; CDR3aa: CASSLGPSYTF; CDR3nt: TGTGCCAGCAGCTTAGGTCCTAGCTACACCTTC
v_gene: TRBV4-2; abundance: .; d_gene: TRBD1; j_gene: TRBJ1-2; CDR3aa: CASILLPGQGANGYTF; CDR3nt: TGTGCCAGCATCCTACTTCCCGGACAGGGGGCTAATGGCTACACCTTC
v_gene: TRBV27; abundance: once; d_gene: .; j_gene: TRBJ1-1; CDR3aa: CASSFGQTNTEAFF; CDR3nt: TGTGCCAGCAGTTTTGGACAAACGAACACTGAAGCTTTCTTT
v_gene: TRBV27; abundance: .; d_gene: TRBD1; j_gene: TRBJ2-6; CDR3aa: CASRTGGLWGSGANVLTF; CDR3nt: TGTGCCAGTCGGACAGGGGGTTTATGGGGCTCTGGGGCCAACGTCCTGACTTTC
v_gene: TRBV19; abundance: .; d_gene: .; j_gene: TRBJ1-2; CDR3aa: CASSIGGDGYTF; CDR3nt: TGTGCCAGTAGTATTGGGGGCGATGGCTACACCTTC
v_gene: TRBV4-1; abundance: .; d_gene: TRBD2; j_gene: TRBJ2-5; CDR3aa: CASSLPLNSGGETQYF; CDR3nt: TGCGCCAGCAGCCTTCCCCTGAATAGCGGGGGGGAGACCCAGTACTTC
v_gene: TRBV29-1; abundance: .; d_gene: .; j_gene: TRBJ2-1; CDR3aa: CSLRPGHYNEQFF; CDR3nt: TGCAGCCTAAGACCGGGACACTACAATGAGCAGTTCTTC
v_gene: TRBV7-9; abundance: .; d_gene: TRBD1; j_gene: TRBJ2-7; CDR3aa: CASSDWTGVDEQYF; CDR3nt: TGTGCCAGCAGCGACTGGACAGGGGTGGACGAGCAGTACTTC
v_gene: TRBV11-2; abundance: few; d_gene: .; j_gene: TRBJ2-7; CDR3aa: CASSRGNYEQYF; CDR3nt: TGTGCCAGCAGCCGGGGGAACTACGAGCAGTACTTC
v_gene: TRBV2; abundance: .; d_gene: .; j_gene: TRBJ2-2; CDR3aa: CASIQAANTGELFF; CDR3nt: TGTGCCAGCATTCAGGCTGCGAACACCGGGGAGCTGTTTTTT
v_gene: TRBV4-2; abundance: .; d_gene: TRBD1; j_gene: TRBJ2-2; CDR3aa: CASSSPGQGGSGELFF; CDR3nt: TGTGCCAGCAGCAGTCCGGGACAGGGGGGGTCCGGGGAGCTGTTTTTT
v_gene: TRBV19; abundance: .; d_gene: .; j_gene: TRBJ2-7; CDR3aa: CASREQGSGEQYF; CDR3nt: TGTGCCAGTAGAGAACAGGGCTCGGGCGAGCAGTACTTC
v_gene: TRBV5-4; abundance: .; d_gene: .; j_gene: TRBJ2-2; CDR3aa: CASSLPPGELFF; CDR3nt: TGTGCCAGCAGCCTCCCCCCCGGGGAGCTGTTTTTT
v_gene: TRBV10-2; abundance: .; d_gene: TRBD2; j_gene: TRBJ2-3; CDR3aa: CASSEPERGGNTQYF; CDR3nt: TGCGCCAGCAGTGAGCCTGAGCGGGGGGGAAATACGCAGTATTTT
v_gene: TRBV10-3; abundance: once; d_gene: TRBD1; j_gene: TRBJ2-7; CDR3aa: CAISEGQGYEQYF; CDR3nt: TGTGCCATCAGTGAGGGACAGGGCTACGAGCAGTACTTC
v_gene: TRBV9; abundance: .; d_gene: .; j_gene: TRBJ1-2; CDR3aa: CASSPTGNYGYTF; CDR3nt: TGTGCCAGCAGCCCGACAGGTAACTATGGCTACACCTTC
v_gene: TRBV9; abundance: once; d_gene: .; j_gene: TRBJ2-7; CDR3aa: CASSVVGGEQYF; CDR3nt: TGTGCCAGCAGCGTAGTCGGGGGCGAGCAGTACTTC
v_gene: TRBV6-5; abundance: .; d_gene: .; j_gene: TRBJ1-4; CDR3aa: CASSLGRTNEKLFF; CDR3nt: TGTGCCAGCAGTTTAGGGAGGACTAATGAAAAACTGTTTTTT
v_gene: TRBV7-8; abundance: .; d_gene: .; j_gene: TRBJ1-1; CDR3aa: CASSLGAGLMGTEAFF; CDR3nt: TGTGCCAGCAGCTTAGGGGCAGGGCTCATGGGCACTGAAGCTTTCTTT
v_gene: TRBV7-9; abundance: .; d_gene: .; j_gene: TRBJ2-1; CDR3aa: CASSLQGVTYNEQFF; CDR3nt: TGTGCCAGCAGTCTTCAAGGGGTAACCTACAATGAGCAGTTCTTC
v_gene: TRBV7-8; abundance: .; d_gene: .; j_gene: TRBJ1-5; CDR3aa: CASSLLGTSSNQPQHF; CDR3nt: TGTGCCAGCAGCTTACTAGGGACAAGCAGCAATCAGCCCCAGCATTTT
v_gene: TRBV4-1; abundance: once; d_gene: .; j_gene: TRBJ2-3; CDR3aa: CASSQDGWYRDTDTQYF; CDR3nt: TGCGCCAGCAGCCAAGACGGATGGTACAGGGACACAGATACGCAGTATTTT
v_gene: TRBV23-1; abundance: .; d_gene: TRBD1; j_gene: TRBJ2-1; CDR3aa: CASDIDRGNEQFF; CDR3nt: TGCGCCAGCGATATAGACAGGGGCAATGAGCAGTTCTTC
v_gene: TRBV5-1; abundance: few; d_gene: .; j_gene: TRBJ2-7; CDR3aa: CASSLALGDEQYF; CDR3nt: TGCGCCAGCAGCTTGGCCCTCGGTGACGAGCAGTACTTC
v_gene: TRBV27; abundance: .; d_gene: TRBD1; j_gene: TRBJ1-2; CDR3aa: CASSSNRDRELGYTF; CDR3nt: TGTGCCAGCAGTTCAAACCGGGACAGGGAATTAGGCTACACCTTC
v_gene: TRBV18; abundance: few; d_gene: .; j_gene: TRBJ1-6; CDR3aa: CASSPERQTSPLHF; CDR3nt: TGTGCCAGCTCACCCGAGAGACAGACTTCACCCCTCCACTTT
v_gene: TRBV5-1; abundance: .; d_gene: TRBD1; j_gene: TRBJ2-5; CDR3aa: CASSLGTGSQETQYF; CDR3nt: TGCGCCAGCAGCTTGGGGACAGGGTCCCAAGAGACCCAGTACTTC
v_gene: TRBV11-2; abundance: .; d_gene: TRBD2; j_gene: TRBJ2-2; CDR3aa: CASSPRLAGEPNTGELFF; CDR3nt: TGTGCCAGCAGCCCCCGACTAGCGGGGGAACCGAACACCGGGGAGCTGTTTTTT
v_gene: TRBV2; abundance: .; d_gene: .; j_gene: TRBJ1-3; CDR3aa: CASSVQGGNTIYF; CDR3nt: TGTGCCAGCAGTGTACAGGGTGGAAACACCATATATTTT
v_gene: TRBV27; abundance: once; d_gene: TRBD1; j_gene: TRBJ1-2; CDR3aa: CVSSSGQGAWYGYTF; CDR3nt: TGTGTCAGCAGTTCCGGACAGGGGGCCTGGTATGGCTACACCTTC
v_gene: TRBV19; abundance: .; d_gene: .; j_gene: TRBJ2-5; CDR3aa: CASSPAGETQYF; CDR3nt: TGTGCCAGTAGTCCCGCCGGGGAGACCCAGTACTTC
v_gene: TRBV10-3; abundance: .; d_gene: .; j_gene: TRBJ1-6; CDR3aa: CAISEREGSGPTPLHF; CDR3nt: TGTGCCATCAGTGAGAGGGAGGGTTCAGGGCCTACACCCCTCCACTTT
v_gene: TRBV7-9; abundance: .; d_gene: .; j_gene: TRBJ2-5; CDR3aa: CASSPFYSVQETQYF; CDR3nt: TGTGCCAGCAGCCCCTTTTACAGTGTACAAGAGACCCAGTACTTC
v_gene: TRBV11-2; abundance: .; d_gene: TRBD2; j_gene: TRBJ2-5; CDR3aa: CASSFGPSGGTTQYF; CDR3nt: TGTGCCAGCAGCTTTGGGCCTAGCGGGGGGACGACCCAGTACTTC
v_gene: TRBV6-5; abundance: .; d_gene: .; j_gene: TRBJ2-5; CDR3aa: CASSYSSWQQETQYF; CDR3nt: TGTGCCAGCAGTTACTCGTCATGGCAGCAAGAGACCCAGTACTTC
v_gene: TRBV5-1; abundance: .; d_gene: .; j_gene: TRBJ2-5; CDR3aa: CASSSRQVQETQYF; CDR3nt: TGCGCCAGCAGCTCTCGACAGGTCCAAGAGACCCAGTACTTC
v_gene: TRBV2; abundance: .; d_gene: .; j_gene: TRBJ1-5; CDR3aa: CASSEEGSQPQHF; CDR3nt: TGTGCCAGCAGTGAGGAGGGGTCTCAGCCCCAGCATTTT
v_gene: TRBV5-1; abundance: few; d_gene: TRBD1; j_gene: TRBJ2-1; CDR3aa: CASSPGTAYNEQFF; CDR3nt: TGCGCCAGCAGCCCGGGGACAGCGTACAATGAGCAGTTCTTC